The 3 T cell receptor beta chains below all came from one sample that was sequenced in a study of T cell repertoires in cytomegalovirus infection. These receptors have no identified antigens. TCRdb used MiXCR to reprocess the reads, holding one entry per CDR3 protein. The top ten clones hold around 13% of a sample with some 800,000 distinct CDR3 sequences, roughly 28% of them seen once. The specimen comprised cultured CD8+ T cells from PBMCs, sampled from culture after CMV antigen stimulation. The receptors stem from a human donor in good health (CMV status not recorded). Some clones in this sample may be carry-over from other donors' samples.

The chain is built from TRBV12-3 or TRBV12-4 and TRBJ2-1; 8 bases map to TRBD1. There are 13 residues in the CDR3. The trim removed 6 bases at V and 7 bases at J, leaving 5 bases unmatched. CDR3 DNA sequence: TGTGCCAGCAGACGGAGACAGGGGAATGAGCAGTTCTTC. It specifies CASRRRQGNEQFF.

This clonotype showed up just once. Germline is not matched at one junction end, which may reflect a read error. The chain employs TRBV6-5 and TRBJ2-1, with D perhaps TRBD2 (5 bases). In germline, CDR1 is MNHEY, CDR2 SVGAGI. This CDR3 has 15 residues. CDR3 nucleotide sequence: TGTGCCAGCAGTTATCGGGGTAGCCCCTACAATGAGCAGTTATTC. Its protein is CASSYRGSPYNEQLF.

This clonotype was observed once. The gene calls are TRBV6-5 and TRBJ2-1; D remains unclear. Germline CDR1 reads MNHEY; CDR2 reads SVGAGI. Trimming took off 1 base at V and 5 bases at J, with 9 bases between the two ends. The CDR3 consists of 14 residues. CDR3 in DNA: TGTGCCAGCAGTTACTACTCCCAAAACAATGAGCAGTTCTTC. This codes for CASSYYSQNNEQFF.